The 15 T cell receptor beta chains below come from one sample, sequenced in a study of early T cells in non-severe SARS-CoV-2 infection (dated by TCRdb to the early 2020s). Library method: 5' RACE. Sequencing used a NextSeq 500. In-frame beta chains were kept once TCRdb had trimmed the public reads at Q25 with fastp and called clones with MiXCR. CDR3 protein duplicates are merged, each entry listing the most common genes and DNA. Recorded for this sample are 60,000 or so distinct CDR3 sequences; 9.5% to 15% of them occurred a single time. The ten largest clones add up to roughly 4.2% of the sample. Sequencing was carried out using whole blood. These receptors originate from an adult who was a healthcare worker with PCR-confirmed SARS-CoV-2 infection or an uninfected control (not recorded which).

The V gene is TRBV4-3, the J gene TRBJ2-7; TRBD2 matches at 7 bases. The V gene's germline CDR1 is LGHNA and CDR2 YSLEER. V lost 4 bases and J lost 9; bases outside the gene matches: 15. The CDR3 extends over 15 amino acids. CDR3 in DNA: TGCGCCAGCAGCCCCTCCCATTCGGGGGGTGATGTGCAGTACTTC. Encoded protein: CASSPSHSGGDVQYF.

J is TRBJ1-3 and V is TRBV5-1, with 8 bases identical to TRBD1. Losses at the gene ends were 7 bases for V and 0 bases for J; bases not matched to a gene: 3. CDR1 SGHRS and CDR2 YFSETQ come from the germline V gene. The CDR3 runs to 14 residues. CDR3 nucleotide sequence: TGCGCCAGCGGAGGGACAGGCTCTGGAAACACCATATATTTT. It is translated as CASGGTGSGNTIYF.

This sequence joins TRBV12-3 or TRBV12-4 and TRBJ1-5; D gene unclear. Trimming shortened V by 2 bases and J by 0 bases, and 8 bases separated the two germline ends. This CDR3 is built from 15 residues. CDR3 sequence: CASSLNRYSNQPQHF. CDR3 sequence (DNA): TGTGCCAGCAGTTTAAATCGTTATAGCAATCAGCCCCAGCATTTT.

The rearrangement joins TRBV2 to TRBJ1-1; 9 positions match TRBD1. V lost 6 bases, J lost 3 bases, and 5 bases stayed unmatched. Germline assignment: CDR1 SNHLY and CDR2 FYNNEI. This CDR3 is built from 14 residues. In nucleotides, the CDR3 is TGTGCCAGCAGACAGGGGGCCTGGGACACTGAAGCTTTCTTT. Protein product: CASRQGAWDTEAFF. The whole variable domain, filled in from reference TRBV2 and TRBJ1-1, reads EPEVTQTPSHQVTQMGQEVILRCVPISNHLYFYWYRQILGQKVEFLVSFYNNEISEKSEIFDDQFSVERPDGSNFTLKIRSTKLEDSAMYFCASRQGAWDTEAFFGQGTRLTVV.

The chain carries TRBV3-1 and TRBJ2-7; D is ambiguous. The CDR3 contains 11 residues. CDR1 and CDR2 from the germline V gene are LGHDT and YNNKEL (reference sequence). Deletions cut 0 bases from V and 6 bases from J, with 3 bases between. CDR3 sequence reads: CASSQDTEQYF. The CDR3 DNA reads TGTGCCAGCAGCCAAGATACCGAGCAGTACTTC.

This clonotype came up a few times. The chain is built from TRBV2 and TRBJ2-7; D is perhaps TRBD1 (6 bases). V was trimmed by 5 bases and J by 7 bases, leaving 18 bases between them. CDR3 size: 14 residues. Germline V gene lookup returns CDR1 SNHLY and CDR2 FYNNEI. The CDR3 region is CASSLVAATGEQYF. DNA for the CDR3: TGTGCCAGCAGTCTGGTGGCCGCCACAGGGGAGCAGTACTTC.

CDR3 loop: CASSQMSGDAYEQYF. CDR3 in DNA: TGTGCCAGCAGCCAAATGTCAGGGGACGCCTACGAGCAGTACTTC. This rearrangement joins TRBV3-1 to TRBJ2-7; the D gene is possibly TRBD1 (6 bases). Trimming took 2 bases from V and 2 from J, leaving 13 bases between them. The CDR3 contains 15 residues. The germline gives CDR1 LGHDT, CDR2 YNNKEL (reference sequence).

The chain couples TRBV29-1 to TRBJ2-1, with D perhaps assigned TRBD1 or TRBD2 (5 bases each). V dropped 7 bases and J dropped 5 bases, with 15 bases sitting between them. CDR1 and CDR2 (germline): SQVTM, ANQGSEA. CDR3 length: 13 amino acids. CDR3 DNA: TGCAGCGCTATCCGGGACCCACACAATGAGCAGTTCTTC. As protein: CSAIRDPHNEQFF.

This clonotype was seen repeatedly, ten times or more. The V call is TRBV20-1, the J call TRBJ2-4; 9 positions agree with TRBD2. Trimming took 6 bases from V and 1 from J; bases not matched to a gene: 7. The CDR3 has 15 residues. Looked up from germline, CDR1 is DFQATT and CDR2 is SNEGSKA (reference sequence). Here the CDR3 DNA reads TGCAGTGCAGGTCCTAGCGGGACTGCCAAAAACATTCAGTACTTC. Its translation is CSAGPSGTAKNIQYF.

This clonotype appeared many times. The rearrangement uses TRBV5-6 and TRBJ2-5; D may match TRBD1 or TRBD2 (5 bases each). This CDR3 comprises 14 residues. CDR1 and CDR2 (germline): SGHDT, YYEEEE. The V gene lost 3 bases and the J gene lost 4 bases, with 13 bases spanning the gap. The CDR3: CASSSSGTLETQYF. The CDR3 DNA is TGTGCCAGCAGCTCGTCCGGGACGTTAGAGACCCAGTACTTC.

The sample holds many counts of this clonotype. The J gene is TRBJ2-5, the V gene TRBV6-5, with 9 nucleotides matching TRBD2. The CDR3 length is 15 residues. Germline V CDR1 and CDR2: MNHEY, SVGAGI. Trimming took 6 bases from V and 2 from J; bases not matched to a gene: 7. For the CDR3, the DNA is TGTGCCAGCAGGCCTCGACTAGCGGCACAAGAGACCCAGTACTTC. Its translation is CASRPRLAAQETQYF.

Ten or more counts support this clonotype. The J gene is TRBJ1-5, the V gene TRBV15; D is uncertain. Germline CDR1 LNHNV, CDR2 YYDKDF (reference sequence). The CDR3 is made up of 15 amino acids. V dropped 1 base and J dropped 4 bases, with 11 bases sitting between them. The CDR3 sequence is CATSRAGLGNQPQHF. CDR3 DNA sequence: TGTGCCACCAGCAGAGCCGGGCTAGGGAATCAGCCCCAGCATTTT.

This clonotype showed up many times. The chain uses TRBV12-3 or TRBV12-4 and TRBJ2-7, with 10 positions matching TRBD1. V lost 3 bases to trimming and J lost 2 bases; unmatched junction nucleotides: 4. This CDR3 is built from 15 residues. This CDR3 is CASSFYGQGAYEQYF. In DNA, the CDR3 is TGTGCCAGCAGTTTTTATGGACAGGGGGCCTACGAGCAGTACTTC.

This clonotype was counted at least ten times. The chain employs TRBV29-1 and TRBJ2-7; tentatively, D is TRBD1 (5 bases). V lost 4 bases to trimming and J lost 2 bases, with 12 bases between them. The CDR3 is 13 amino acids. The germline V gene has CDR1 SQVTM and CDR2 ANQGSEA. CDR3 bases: TGCAGCGTTGTTGGGCAGGGAACCTACGAGCAGTACTTC. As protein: CSVVGQGTYEQYF.

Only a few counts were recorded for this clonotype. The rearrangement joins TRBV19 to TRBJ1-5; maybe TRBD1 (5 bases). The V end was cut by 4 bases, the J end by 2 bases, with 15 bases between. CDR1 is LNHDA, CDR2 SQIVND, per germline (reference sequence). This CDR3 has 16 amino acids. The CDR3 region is CASSSRQSSGNQPQHF. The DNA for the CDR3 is TGTGCCAGTAGTAGCCGACAGTCCTCTGGCAATCAGCCCCAGCATTTT.